This record covers a single TCR beta chain. Its antigen is not known. Unique molecular identifiers were present in the TCR beta cDNA libraries. Input populations of about 0.95 to 11 million T cells gave rise to approximately 500,000 cDNA molecules. TCRdb re-derived calls from the PCR reads in MiXCR, one entry per CDR3 protein. Here the sample spans hundreds of thousands of distinct CDR3 sequences, roughly half being singletons. The germline V gene encodes CDR1 MNHNS and CDR2 SASEGT. The J segment lost 2 bases and the V segment lost 11 bases, leaving 4 bases of the junction unmatched. This CDR3 contains 14 residues. The data originate from a study of post-analysis software for immune sequencing data. Background on the study: Progressive-relapsing, secondary progressive and relapsing-remitting multiple sclerosis were among the disease courses included.

Study conclusions and caveats: TRBV segments more frequent in patients than in controls numbered roughly 5 and included TRBV5-6, TRBV5-1 and TRBV20-1. Normalized Chao1 diversity was significantly reduced in patients versus controls. Batch-mates among the samples co-clustered strongly by F measure.

This clonotype was obtained from a girl between 10 and 17 years old with multiple sclerosis. V gene TRBV6-1 combines with J gene TRBJ2-3; 13 bases agree with TRBD2. The sample consisted of blood. CDR3 in DNA: TGTGCCGTTGGGACTAGCGGGACCACAGATACGCAGTATTTT. This gives the protein CAVGTSGTTDTQYF.